The 20 T cell receptor beta chains reported below all come from one sample, sequenced in a study of T cell responses to AZD1222 COVID-19 vaccine. Sequenced by immunoSEQ multiplex PCR; TCRdb stores in-frame clones only, minus some. The table records fewer than 150,000 clones, roughly nine tenths of them present only once. The sample consisted of peripheral blood, taken 28 days after the second AZD1222 dose. These receptors all come from an adult who received the AZD1222 COVID-19 vaccine.

V and J are TRBV5-6 and TRBJ1-1; D not resolved. The V gene's germline CDR1 is SGHDT and CDR2 YYEEEE. Trimming removed 2 bases at V and 1 base at J, with 9 bases between. The CDR3 covers 14 residues. The CDR3 spells CASSFSPKNTEAFF. CDR3 nucleotides: TGTGCCAGCAGCTTTTCTCCTAAGAACACTGAAGCTTTCTTT.

CDR3 amino acids: CASSGTGGAEAFF. In DNA, the CDR3 is TGTGCCAGCAGTGGGACAGGGGGCGCGGAAGCTTTCTTT. This chain links TRBV2 with TRBJ1-1; TRBD1 agrees at 11 bases. After removal of 4 bases from V and 8 bases from J, the junction contained 3 bases not matched to a gene. CDR1 and CDR2 from the germline V gene are SNHLY and FYNNEI. The CDR3 totals 13 residues.

This chain connects TRBV4-2 to TRBJ1-2, with a weak D call TRBD1 (6 bases). Germline V CDR1 and CDR2: LGHNA, YNFKEQ. This CDR3 has 14 residues. The V and J ends lost 0 bases and 6 bases respectively, with 11 bases between them. CDR3 residues: CASSQDPQGNGYTF. CDR3 DNA sequence: TGTGCCAGCAGCCAAGATCCCCAGGGGAATGGCTACACCTTC.

The chain joins TRBV3-1 (or the pseudogene TRBV3-2) to TRBJ2-6; TRBD2 matches at 7 bases. From germline, CDR1 is LGHDT and CDR2 YNNKEL (reference sequence). The V gene end was trimmed by 0 bases and the J gene end by 0 bases; junction bases not matched to a gene: 8. The CDR3 has 19 amino acids. Written as DNA, the CDR3 is TGTGCCAGCAGCCAAGAATGGCTAGCGGAACTCTCTGGGGCCAACGTCCTGACTTTC. Its translation: CASSQEWLAELSGANVLTF.

The chain employs TRBV9 and TRBJ2-7; D perhaps matches TRBD2 (7 bases). V was trimmed by 0 bases and J by 5 bases, leaving 15 bases between them. Germline V gene data show CDR1 as SGDLS and CDR2 as YYNGEE. CDR3 size: 15 residues. The CDR3 DNA is TGTGCCAGCAGCGTAGTCGGGGGGCCATATAACGAGCAGTACTTC. It yields the protein CASSVVGGPYNEQYF.

CDR3 region: CASSFLSGGENTEAFF. In DNA form, the CDR3 reads TGTGCCAGCAGCTTCTTGTCAGGGGGAGAGAACACTGAAGCTTTCTTT. V is TRBV5-6 and J is TRBJ1-1; 7 nucleotides agree with TRBD1. The CDR3 covers 16 residues. The J segment lost 1 base and the V segment lost 2 bases, leaving 8 bases of the junction unmatched. Germline CDR1 SGHDT, CDR2 YYEEEE. Looking up the rest from reference TRBV5-6 and TRBJ1-1 gives the full variable domain: DAGVTQSPTHLIKTRGQQVTLRCSPKSGHDTVSWYQQALGQGPQFIFQYYEEEERQRGNFPDRFSGHQFPNYSSELNVNALLLGDSALYLCASSFLSGGENTEAFFGQGTRLTVV.

J is TRBJ1-4 and V is TRBV27; D gene unclear. Trimming took 5 bases from V and 9 from J, leaving 22 bases between them. Germline V gives CDR1 MNHEY, CDR2 SMNVEV (reference sequence). The CDR3 spans 16 residues. For the CDR3, the DNA is TGTGCCAGCAGTCTCACACCGGCTAACAATTGGAAAAAACTGTTTTTT. Translation: CASSLTPANNWKKLFF.

The chain has TRBV5-1 and TRBJ2-2; possibly TRBD2 for D (6 bases). Germline V CDR1 and CDR2: SGHRS, YFSETQ. The CDR3 sequence is 19 residues long. V lost 3 bases and J lost 1, with 22 bases in between. In nucleotides, the CDR3 is TGCGCCAGCAGCTGGGGGGTCCAGGTAGCGAAAATGAACACCGGGGAGCTGTTTTTT. Its translation is CASSWGVQVAKMNTGELFF.

This chain joins TRBV5-1 and TRBJ1-2; the D is unclear. The CDR3 extends over 13 amino acids. Trimming removed 1 base at V and 4 bases at J, with 8 bases between. Germline V CDR1 and CDR2: SGHRS, YFSETQ. The CDR3 loop reads CASSLLAGYGYTF. The DNA of the CDR3 is TGCGCCAGCAGCTTGTTGGCGGGCTATGGCTACACCTTC.

This rearrangement joins TRBV19 to TRBJ1-5; no clear D. The germline CDR1 and CDR2 sequences are LNHDA and SQIVND (reference sequence). The length of the CDR3 is 16 residues. V was pared by 5 bases and J by 0 bases, with 14 bases between. The CDR3 DNA sequence: TGTGCCAGTAGTCGGGAGGCGGGGTTTAGCAATCAGCCCCAGCATTTT. This encodes CASSREAGFSNQPQHF. Combining the CDR3 with reference TRBV19 and TRBJ1-5 gives the whole variable domain DGGITQSPKYLFRKEGQNVTLSCEQNLNHDAMYWYRQDPGQGLRLIYYSQIVNDFQKGDIAEGYSVSREKKESFPLTVTSAQKNPTAFYLCASSREAGFSNQPQHFGDGTRLSIL.

V is TRBV7-3 and J is TRBJ2-1; no firm D call. Trimming cost V 5 bases and J 10 bases, with 15 bases left between them. The germline V gene encodes CDR1 SGHTA and CDR2 FQGTGA. The CDR3 is 13 residues long. DNA for the CDR3: TGTGCCAGCAGCCTGGGTACGCTACAAGAGCAGTTCTTC. Amino acids: CASSLGTLQEQFF.

V gene TRBV7-9 combines with J gene TRBJ1-2; TRBD1 might be the D (6 bases). The germline V gene encodes CDR1 SEHNR and CDR2 FQNEAQ (reference sequence). V shed 0 bases and J shed 5 bases, with 16 bases lying between them. The CDR3 sequence is 16 residues long. DNA for the CDR3: TGTGCCAGCAGCTTAGCACAGGGTTCCGAGGGATATGGCTACACCTTC. This sequence encodes CASSLAQGSEGYGYTF.

This chain joins TRBV6-5 and TRBJ1-1, with 9 bases lining up with TRBD1. The CDR3 totals 15 residues. The germline gives CDR1 MNHEY, CDR2 SVGAGI. V shed 6 bases, J shed 4 bases, and the junction held 9 bases outside the gene matches. DNA of the CDR3: TGTGCCAGCAGGTCCGCTGGGACAGGGAGCACTGAAGCTTTCTTT. It is translated as CASRSAGTGSTEAFF.

The chain recombines TRBV10-2 with TRBJ1-1; D unclear. CDR1 WSHSY and CDR2 SAAADI come from the germline V gene. The CDR3 is 14 residues long. Trimming took off 3 bases at V and 0 bases at J, with 8 bases between the two ends. CDR3 coding DNA: TGCGCCAGCAGTGAATATGCTATGAACACTGAAGCTTTCTTT. Protein sequence: CASSEYAMNTEAFF.

V and J are TRBV18 and TRBJ1-5; D may be TRBD1 (5 bases). Deletions cut 2 bases from V and 1 base from J, with 9 bases between. Germline V gives CDR1 KGHSH, CDR2 LQKENI. CDR3 size: 15 residues. CDR3 amino acids: CASSPGHASNQPQHF. In nucleotides, the CDR3 is TGTGCCAGCTCACCAGGACACGCAAGCAATCAGCCCCAGCATTTT. Variable domain in full (rest from reference TRBV18 and TRBJ1-5): NAGVMQNPRHLVRRRGQEARLRCSPMKGHSHVYWYRQLPEEGLKFMVYLQKENIIDESGMPKERFSAEFPKEGPSILRIQQVVRGDSAAYFCASSPGHASNQPQHFGDGTRLSIL.

V gene TRBV7-9 combines with J gene TRBJ1-1, with unresolved D. The CDR3 runs 12 residues. Germline V lookup: CDR1 SEHNR, CDR2 FQNEAQ (reference sequence). Trimming removed 5 bases from V and 4 bases from J, with 8 bases in between. The CDR3 region has the DNA TGTGCCAGCAGCCCATTCTCCACTGAAGCTTTCTTT. It codes for CASSPFSTEAFF.

The chain has TRBV18 and TRBJ2-7, with 7 bases matching TRBD2. The germline V gene encodes CDR1 KGHSH and CDR2 LQKENI. The V and J ends lost 3 bases and 4 bases, in that order; junction bases with no gene match: 3. There are 13 residues in the CDR3. The CDR3 sequence: CASSPSGRYEQYF. The CDR3 bases are TGTGCCAGCTCACCCTCCGGGAGGTACGAGCAGTACTTC.

The chain uses TRBV19 and TRBJ2-2; TRBD2 aligns across 12 bases. This CDR3 contains 16 residues. V shed 5 bases and J 3 bases; nucleotides not matched to a gene: 4. In germline, CDR1 is LNHDA, CDR2 SQIVND (reference sequence). The CDR3 DNA sequence: TGTGCCAGTAGTCTCGGACTAGCGGGATACACCGGGGAGCTGTTTTTT. Translated, it gives CASSLGLAGYTGELFF.

This clone has a handful of counts. At one of its ends the junction is not consistent with the germline gene, which may arise from a read error. This chain joins TRBV4-2 and TRBJ2-7; D ambiguous. Germline loops: CDR1 LGHNA, CDR2 YNFKEQ. This CDR3 is built from 13 residues. The CDR3 is CASAQVLGPEPHF. The CDR3 region has the DNA TGTGCCAGCGCGCAAGTCCTAGGACCCGAACCCCACTTC.

This chain links TRBV28 with TRBJ2-5, with 7 nucleotides matching TRBD1. Per germline, CDR1 MDHEN and CDR2 SYDVKM. The CDR3 length is 17 residues. J gave up 2 bases and V 6 bases, and 15 bases lay outside the gene matches. CDR3 in DNA: TGTGCCAGCAGACTTAGTCCAGAGGGGGCGGGTCAAGAGACCCAGTACTTC. Encoded protein: CASRLSPEGAGQETQYF.